Sequencing of this T cell receptor (beta chain) was carried out in a study of blood T cell repertoires in COVID-19 (TCRdb year 2020). Study-level background: Collaborator samples came from the United States, Italy and Spain and covered acute and convalescent phases of COVID-19. Subjects who had been exposed to COVID-19, were actively infected with it, or had recovered from it provided the deeply sampled blood TCRbeta repertoires that made up the dataset. Samples came from the ongoing ImmuneRACE study (first 160 participants) plus 1,254 subjects from 6 global collaborators. Where available, HLA class I and class II types were taken from metadata supplied by the sample provider and were not determined by assay-based typing. Sample metadata almost always included a de-identified subject ID, COVID-19 status, age in years and sex. The repertoires were released in a freely available public database intended as a resource for research on the immune response to SARS-CoV-2. The material from the prospective study consisted of cDNA or gDNA derived from T cells, B-cell-depleted T cells, or PBMCs.

Inclusive of the bounding cysteine and phenylalanine, the CDR3 is 11 residues long. Only the CDR3 region is kept as DNA, spanning 33 bases read in frame from base 1. The germline V gene (reference sequence) gives CDR1 as DFQATT and CDR2 as SNEGSKA. V sheds 4 bases and J sheds 5 bases, leaving 8 bases between their ends. The full study reports these points: The amount of clinical and demographic metadata varied by source and participant and was provided uncurated.

This clone was found a few times. The target of this receptor is not known. Base qualities were left out, and no much larger clone turns up one base away. In the prospective study, participants were about 18 to 100 years old, resided in approximately 25 geographic areas of the United States, and were enrolled through a virtual design. In the prospective study, cohorts were assigned on the basis of participant-reported clinical history obtained from a screening survey and a study questionnaire. ImmuneRACE Cohort 3 recovered participants were defined by two consecutive negative NP/OP PCR tests, healthcare professional clearance, or symptom resolution. In the prospective study, whole blood, serum and a nasopharyngeal or oropharyngeal swab were collected from each participant by mobile phlebotomists. Prospective study participants could optionally give additional blood draws and questionnaires over an approximately 2-month period. Prospective study blood samples were shipped either frozen or at room temperature before DNA extraction.

The immunoSEQ Assay, a bias-controlled multiplex PCR, was used to amplify TCRbeta CDR3 regions from genomic DNA. In the source study's methods: The number of nucleated cells in each sample was estimated from the amplification of reference gene primers within the assay. Sequence reads were collapsed and filtered to measure the absolute abundance of every unique TCRbeta CDR3 rearrangement. For each sample, productive Simpson clonality was calculated as the square root of Simpson's diversity index over productive rearrangements. TCRdb re-hosts the immuneACCESS table, in-frame sequences only. Its copies lack some clones; in the studies checked, an unresolved V gene accounts for under half of them, and the cause for the rest is not known. That table furnishes V, J and clone size, whereas the DNA furnished D and trimming. The sample table records some 300,000 clones; 88% of these occur just once. In total, the top ten clones hold approximately 1% of the sample.

Recombination joined TRBV20-1 with TRBJ1-1; no D gene call is confident. Sequences were obtained from PBMCs or T cells enriched from blood (not recorded which). The TCR sequence derives from a young woman who had recovered from COVID-19. The DNA sequence is given as TGCAGTGCTAACAGAGGGACTGAAGCTTTCTTT. The encoded protein is CSANRGTEAFF.